Below, 21 T cell receptor beta chains from the same sample are listed, as sequenced in a study of T cells after yellow fever vaccination. TCRdb passed the 5' RACE reads through MiXCR, listing each CDR3 protein once. The repertoire holds hundreds of thousands of distinct CDR3 sequences, approximately 10% seen once, with 3% to 3.5% in the top ten. The sequencing used CD4+ T cells sorted from PBMCs, collected 5 days after the yellow fever booster vaccination. These receptors all come from a man between 18 and 29 years old who received the YFV17D yellow fever vaccine.

This chain links TRBV6-5 with TRBJ1-1; TRBD1 aligns across 11 bases. J was trimmed by 1 base and V by 1 base; bases with no gene match: 5. The CDR3 is made up of 17 amino acids. Germline assignment: CDR1 MNHEY and CDR2 SVGAGI. The CDR3 DNA reads TGTGCCAGCAGTTACTTGTCCGGGACAGGGGGGAACACTGAAGCTTTCTTT. This codes for CASSYLSGTGGNTEAFF.

The J gene is TRBJ2-7, the V gene TRBV20-1; D may be TRBD1 or TRBD2 (5 bases each). CDR1 and CDR2 from the germline V gene are DFQATT and SNEGSKA (reference sequence). The CDR3 spans 14 residues. V dropped 4 bases and J dropped 7 bases, with 20 bases sitting between them. For the CDR3, the DNA is TGCAGTGCTACCCCAGGGCAGGGACCTTATGAGCAGTACGTC. Residues: CSATPGQGPYEQYV.

Notes on this clonotype: Given a much more abundant clone one base away, this may be a read error. The gene calls are TRBV20-1 and TRBJ2-7; maybe TRBD1 (5 bases). Per germline, CDR1 DFQATT and CDR2 SNEGSKA (reference sequence). CDR3 length equals 14 residues. CDR3 sequence (DNA): TGCAGTGCTAGAGGCCAGCTGGGGCTCTACGAGCAGAACGTC. Translating it yields CSARGQLGLYEQNV.

This rearrangement joins TRBV5-1 to TRBJ2-1; 12 positions match TRBD2. Germline V gives CDR1 SGHRS, CDR2 YFSETQ. Trimming removed 5 bases from V and 5 bases from J; junction bases left unmatched: 11. CDR3 length: 17 residues. The CDR3 reads CASSALAGGPFDNEQFF. The CDR3 DNA follows: TGCGCCAGCAGTGCACTAGCGGGGGGCCCGTTCGACAATGAGCAGTTCTTC.

The rearrangement links TRBV3-1 to TRBJ2-7; 9 bases line up with TRBD2. The V gene's germline CDR1 is LGHDT and CDR2 YNNKEL (reference sequence). The trim removed 0 bases at V and 3 bases at J, leaving 3 bases unmatched. This CDR3 region has 15 residues. CDR3 protein: CASSQDPSGVYEQYV. In DNA form, the CDR3 reads TGTGCCAGCAGCCAAGATCCTAGCGGGGTCTACGAGCAGTACGTC.

This clonotype was seen at least ten times. The chain links TRBV4-3 to TRBJ2-1; a possible D gene is TRBD2 (6 bases). The ends were cut back, 4 bases at V and 5 bases at J, with 18 bases in the middle. The CDR3 is 16 amino acids. Germline CDR1 is LGHNA and CDR2 is YSLEER. DNA of the CDR3: TGCGCCAGCAGCCGGGCCTTTGTTGGGGGGAACAATGAGCAGTTCTTC. It yields the protein CASSRAFVGGNNEQFF.

The V gene is TRBV30, the J gene TRBJ1-2; perhaps TRBD1 as D (5 bases). Trimming removed 0 bases from V and 1 base from J, with 6 bases in between. Germline V gene lookup returns CDR1 GTSNPN and CDR2 SVGIG (reference sequence). The CDR3 is 13 residues long. The CDR3 DNA is TGTGCCTGGAGTGTAGACAGTAACTATGGCTACACCTTC. It encodes CAWSVDSNYGYTF.

This clonotype has only a few counts. The rearrangement links TRBV7-9 to TRBJ1-2; 9 bases align to TRBD1. V shed 0 bases, J shed 7 bases, and the junction held 9 bases outside the gene matches. The length of the CDR3 is 16 residues. Germline CDR1 is SEHNR and CDR2 is FQNEAQ (reference sequence). The CDR3 region is CASSLAGFGQGFGYTF. Here the CDR3 DNA reads TGTGCCAGCAGCTTAGCGGGGTTCGGACAGGGGTTTGGCTACACCTTC.

The V gene is TRBV21-1, the J gene TRBJ1-2; the table assigns TRBD1, which was not confirmed against the DNA. TRBV21-1 is a pseudogene. The CDR3 has 13 residues. The CDR3 here is CARRRGHRRGYTF. Written as DNA, the CDR3 is TGTGCCCGGCGGAGGGGGCATCGTAGGGGCTACACCTTC.

Only a few counts were recorded for this clonotype. The final CDR3 position lacks the conserved phenylalanine or tryptophan, pointing to a likely read error. The DNA is left out, because the CDR3 cannot be placed on it with certainty; the CDR3 is given as TCRdb lists it. The chain joins TRBV20-1 to TRBJ1-6. Germline V gene data show CDR1 as DFQATT and CDR2 as SNEGSKA (reference sequence). The CDR3 extends over 11 residues, inclusive of both ends. The CDR3 spells CSARENGLLAS.

In its sample, this clonotype was seen a few times. This rearrangement joins TRBV27 to TRBJ1-1; D call uncertain. V was shortened by 4 bases and J by 9 bases, with 12 bases between the two germline ends. The CDR3 has 12 residues. Looked up from germline, CDR1 is MNHEY and CDR2 is SMNVEV (reference sequence). In DNA form, the CDR3 reads TGTGCCAGCAGTTCCCCGACTAGAAAAGCTTTCTTT. Residues: CASSSPTRKAFF.

The V gene is TRBV5-6, the J gene TRBJ2-3; 9 bases line up with TRBD2. Germline CDR1 SGHDT, CDR2 YYEEEE. The J segment lost 4 bases and the V segment lost 6 bases, leaving 12 bases of the junction unmatched. The CDR3 contains 16 residues. The CDR3 region is CASTPLLAGFADTQYF. The CDR3 DNA is TGTGCCAGCACCCCACTCCTAGCGGGGTTTGCAGATACGCAGTATTTT.

This chain links TRBV4-1 with TRBJ2-2; 12 bases align to TRBD1. With 4 bases clipped from V and 7 bases from J, the junction kept 7 bases outside the gene matches. The CDR3 sequence is 16 residues long. Germline assignment: CDR1 MGHRA and CDR2 YSYEKL. In DNA form, the CDR3 reads TGCGCCAGCAGCCGACCGGGACAGGGGGCTAGCGGGGAGCTGTTTTTT. Amino acids: CASSRPGQGASGELFF.

The table lists this clonotype with many counts. CDR3 amino acids: CASNVMDKLEQFF. Here the CDR3 DNA reads TGTGCCAGCAACGTCATGGACAAACTCGAGCAGTTCTTC. The genes are TRBV2 and TRBJ2-1; D possibly corresponds to TRBD1 (5 bases). CDR3 length: 13 amino acids. Germline CDR1 SNHLY, CDR2 FYNNEI. Between the trimmed V and J ends, which lost 7 bases and 10 bases, there was a span of 17 bases.

The rearrangement joins TRBV11-3 to TRBJ1-1; D is unclear. V lost 4 bases, J lost 1 base, and 7 bases lay in between. The length of the CDR3 is 13 residues. The germline V gene has CDR1 SGHNT and CDR2 YENEEA. The CDR3 spells CASSSRANTEAFF. The CDR3 DNA reads TGTGCCAGCAGCTCCCGGGCGAACACTGAAGCTTTCTTT.

The chain is built from TRBV30 and TRBJ2-7; a possible D gene is TRBD2 (7 bases). Trimming took 0 bases from V and 9 from J, leaving 18 bases between them. The CDR3 extends over 14 amino acids. From germline, CDR1 is GTSNPN and CDR2 SVGIG (reference sequence). CDR3 residues: CAWSVSGGPTGQYF. CDR3 sequence (DNA): TGTGCCTGGAGTGTATCCGGGGGGCCCACAGGGCAGTACTTC.

This clonotype was counted only a few times. V is TRBV7-2 and J is TRBJ2-4, with D maybe TRBD2 (6 bases). The CDR3 spans 13 residues. Trimming pared 4 bases from V and 10 bases from J, leaving 14 bases between. Germline CDR1 is SGHTA and CDR2 is FQGNSA. CDR3 sequence: CASSSRSAGIQYF. For the CDR3, the DNA is TGTGCCAGCAGCTCGCGGTCCGCGGGGATTCAGTACTTC.

This clonotype was seen repeatedly, ten times or more. The chain employs TRBV9 and TRBJ2-1; a weak D match, TRBD1 (5 bases). V dropped 0 bases and J dropped 0 bases, with 19 bases sitting between them. Germline CDR1 reads SGDLS; CDR2 reads YYNGEE. The CDR3 spans 19 residues. The CDR3 spells CASSVGGAALKSSYNEQFF. CDR3 DNA: TGTGCCAGCAGCGTAGGTGGGGCCGCCCTAAAAAGCTCCTACAATGAGCAGTTCTTC.

The chain combines TRBV5-1 with TRBJ2-5; TRBD1 might be the D (5 bases). The V gene lost 0 bases and the J gene lost 7 bases, with 10 bases spanning the gap. The CDR3 totals 13 residues. CDR1 is SGHRS, CDR2 YFSETQ, per germline. CDR3 in amino acids: CASSLATEGTQYF. For the CDR3, the DNA is TGCGCCAGCAGCTTGGCGACAGAAGGGACCCAGTACTTC.

The genes are TRBV7-8 and TRBJ1-5, with a tentative D call TRBD1 (5 bases). Looked up from germline, CDR1 is SGHVS and CDR2 is FQNEAQ. CDR3 length: 16 residues. V lost 0 bases and J lost 5, with 14 bases in between. DNA of the CDR3: TGTGCCAGCAGCTTAGCAGGTGGGACCCACCATCAGCCCCAGCATTTT. Encoded protein: CASSLAGGTHHQPQHF. The whole variable domain, remainder taken from reference TRBV7-8 and TRBJ1-5, is GAGVSQSPRYKVAKRGQDVALRCDPISGHVSLFWYQQALGQGPEFLTYFQNEAQLDKSGLPSDRFFAERPEGSVSTLKIQRTQQEDSAVYLCASSLAGGTHHQPQHFGDGTRLSIL.

In its sample, this clonotype was seen a few times. The V gene is TRBV25-1, the J gene TRBJ2-3, with TRBD1 matching over 7 bases. Germline V gives CDR1 MGHDK, CDR2 SYGVNS. The CDR3 runs to 18 residues. The V segment lost 1 base and the J segment 3 bases; nucleotides outside the gene matches: 13. The CDR3 sequence: CASSESIRQGEGTDTQYF. The CDR3 nucleotides read TGTGCCAGCAGTGAATCCATAAGACAGGGTGAAGGGACAGATACGCAGTATTTT.